One sample yielded the 15 T cell receptor beta chains listed below, sequenced in a study of post-analysis software for immune sequencing data (dated by TCRdb to about 2015). The research as a whole found: Significantly higher frequencies in patients than in controls were found for about five TRBV segments, including TRBV5-6, TRBV5-1 and TRBV20-1.

Libraries were constructed by PCR. Sequenced using an Illumina HiSeq 2500. To reduce PCR and sequencing biases, unique molecular identifiers were incorporated into the TCR beta cDNA libraries. TCRdb trimmed the raw reads at Q25, called clones with MiXCR and kept productive beta chains. All rows with the same CDR3 protein become a single entry with the most common DNA and genes. The sample contains about 760,000 distinct CDR3 sequences, about 27% of them found a single time. The leading ten clones occupy roughly 0.57% of the sample. Antigen specificity for these receptors is unknown. Material for sequencing was blood. These receptors were taken from a girl between 10 and 17 years old with multiple sclerosis.

This clonotype has only a few counts. CDR3 loop: CSASQPGGGAETQYF. The CDR3 DNA sequence: TGCAGTGCTTCGCAACCCGGGGGGGGCGCAGAGACCCAGTACTTC. The V gene is TRBV20-1, the J gene TRBJ2-7; the match to TRBD2 covers 8 bases. The J call is in doubt because the DNA end fits TRBJ2-5 better. CDR1 and CDR2 from the germline V gene are DFQATT and SNEGSKA (reference sequence). This CDR3 region has 15 residues.

This rearrangement joins TRBV15 to TRBJ2-1; 7 bases are shared with TRBD2. CDR3 length: 16 residues. The germline V gene has CDR1 LNHNV and CDR2 YYDKDF (reference sequence). Trimming at V came to 1 base and at J to 5 bases, leaving 8 bases not matched to a gene. The CDR3 DNA sequence: TGTGCCACCAGCAGAGTCTCTAGCGGTAGGAACAATGAGCAGTTCTTC. Protein product: CATSRVSSGRNNEQFF.

The chain uses TRBV5-1 and TRBJ2-2, with a tentative D call TRBD2 (6 bases). CDR1 is SGHRS and CDR2 is YFSETQ in the germline V gene. CDR3 length: 13 amino acids. Trimming took 4 bases from V and 5 from J, leaving 9 bases between them. This chain's CDR3 is CASSKDYTGELFF. The CDR3 region has the DNA TGCGCCAGCAGCAAGGACTATACCGGGGAGCTGTTTTTT.

This chain uses TRBV5-1 with TRBJ1-2; D is unresolved. The CDR3 runs to 14 residues. Looked up from germline, CDR1 is SGHRS and CDR2 is YFSETQ. V lost 1 base to trimming and J lost 4 bases, with 11 bases between them. The CDR3 nucleotides are TGCGCCAGCAGCTTGTACGAGGGCAGCTATGGCTACACCTTC. It is translated as CASSLYEGSYGYTF.

This clonotype appeared a few times. The chain recombines TRBV5-1 with TRBJ2-1, with D uncertain. Germline CDR1 reads SGHRS; CDR2 reads YFSETQ. The V gene lost 4 bases and the J gene lost 0 bases, with 14 bases spanning the gap. The CDR3 sequence is 16 residues long. The CDR3 here is CASSPLQISSYNEQFF. The CDR3 DNA reads TGCGCCAGCAGCCCTTTACAGATTAGCTCCTACAATGAGCAGTTCTTC. Complete variable domain (other parts from reference TRBV5-1 and TRBJ2-1): KAGVTQTPRYLIKTRGQQVTLSCSPISGHRSVSWYQQTPGQGLQFLFEYFSETQRNKGNFPGRFSGRQFSNSRSEMNVSTLELGDSALYLCASSPLQISSYNEQFFGPGTRLTVL.

This chain connects TRBV4-3 to TRBJ2-1; no clear D. Trimming took off 0 bases at V and 6 bases at J, with 6 bases between the two ends. The length of the CDR3 is 13 residues. Germline CDR1 reads LGHNA; CDR2 reads YSLEER. CDR3 loop: CASSQDLVNEQFF. CDR3 in DNA: TGCGCCAGCAGCCAAGATCTGGTCAATGAGCAGTTCTTC.

This clonotype came up a few times. V usage is TRBV2 and J usage is TRBJ1-4; perhaps TRBD1 as D (6 bases). V dropped 6 bases and J dropped 5 bases, with 19 bases sitting between them. CDR1 is SNHLY and CDR2 is FYNNEI in the germline V gene. This CDR3 region has 16 residues. The CDR3 nucleotides read TGTGCCAGCAGCCACCCGGTTGGACAGCCGAATGAAAAACTGTTTTTT. Amino acid sequence: CASSHPVGQPNEKLFF. Supplemented by reference TRBV2 and TRBJ1-4, the full variable domain reads EPEVTQTPSHQVTQMGQEVILRCVPISNHLYFYWYRQILGQKVEFLVSFYNNEISEKSEIFDDQFSVERPDGSNFTLKIRSTKLEDSAMYFCASSHPVGQPNEKLFFGSGTQLSVL.

The rearrangement links TRBV29-1 to TRBJ2-1; 12 nucleotides match TRBD2. With V trimmed by 7 bases and J by 8 bases, 3 bases remained unmatched. Germline V CDR1 and CDR2: SQVTM, ANQGSEA. This CDR3 has 12 residues. DNA of the CDR3: TGCAGCGGGACTAGCGGGAATTATGAGCAGTTCTTC. This codes for CSGTSGNYEQFF.

V is TRBV5-1 and J is TRBJ2-2; D gene ambiguous. CDR3 length: 13 residues. The germline gives CDR1 SGHRS, CDR2 YFSETQ. Trimming pared 4 bases from V and 0 bases from J, leaving 4 bases between. The CDR3 protein is CASSNSNTGELFF. Here the CDR3 DNA reads TGCGCCAGCAGCAACTCGAACACCGGGGAGCTGTTTTTT.

A few counts support this clonotype. This sequence joins TRBV6-1 and TRBJ1-4; D call uncertain. CDR3 size: 14 residues. Trimming removed 6 bases from V and 1 base from J, with 9 bases in between. Germline lookup yields CDR1 MNHNS and CDR2 SASEGT. The CDR3 DNA follows: TGTGCCAGCAGGGACCCTAAAACTAATGAAAAACTGTTTTTT. It codes for CASRDPKTNEKLFF.

This clonotype was recorded a few times. The chain carries TRBV10-3 and TRBJ2-1, with TRBD2 matching 7 bases. Germline loops: CDR1 ENHRY, CDR2 SYGVKD. Trimming at V came to 3 bases and at J to 2 bases, leaving 4 bases not matched to a gene. This CDR3 is built from 15 residues. The CDR3 region is CAISERREPYNEQFF. DNA of the CDR3: TGTGCCATCAGTGAACGGCGGGAGCCCTACAATGAGCAGTTCTTC.

In this sample, this clonotype turned up many times. The chain is built from TRBV5-1 and TRBJ2-7; weak D call: TRBD1 (5 bases). Germline V lookup: CDR1 SGHRS, CDR2 YFSETQ. CDR3 length: 14 residues. Trimming took off 2 bases at V and 4 bases at J, with 13 bases between the two ends. This CDR3 reads CASSFLNPGYEQYF. The CDR3 region has the DNA TGCGCCAGCAGCTTCCTAAACCCAGGGTACGAGCAGTACTTC.

Points on this clonotype: Its ends do not fully match the called genes, so a read error is possible. This chain links TRBV14 with TRBJ2-7; D perhaps matches TRBD2 (6 bases). The CDR3 sequence is 15 residues long. CDR1 is SGHDN and CDR2 is FVKESK in the germline V gene. In nucleotides, the CDR3 is TGTGCCGGCAGCCCCGAGGGGACTGGACGCTACGAGCAGTACTTC. Translating it yields CAGSPEGTGRYEQYF.

The chain combines TRBV5-1 with TRBJ2-3, with D possibly being TRBD2 (6 bases). Germline lookup yields CDR1 SGHRS and CDR2 YFSETQ. The ends were cut back, 1 base at V and 1 base at J, with 13 bases in the middle. The CDR3 totals 16 residues. CDR3 amino acids: CASSLFPASGTDTQYF. The DNA for the CDR3 is TGCGCCAGCAGCTTGTTTCCGGCTAGCGGCACAGATACGCAGTATTTT.

The V call is TRBV5-5, the J call TRBJ1-1, with unresolved D. Looked up from germline, CDR1 is SGHKS and CDR2 is YYEKEE (reference sequence). Trimming took off 4 bases at V and 0 bases at J, with 7 bases between the two ends. CDR3 size: 13 residues. The CDR3 sequence is CASSTPLNTEAFF. CDR3 nucleotide sequence: TGTGCCAGCAGCACCCCATTGAACACTGAAGCTTTCTTT.